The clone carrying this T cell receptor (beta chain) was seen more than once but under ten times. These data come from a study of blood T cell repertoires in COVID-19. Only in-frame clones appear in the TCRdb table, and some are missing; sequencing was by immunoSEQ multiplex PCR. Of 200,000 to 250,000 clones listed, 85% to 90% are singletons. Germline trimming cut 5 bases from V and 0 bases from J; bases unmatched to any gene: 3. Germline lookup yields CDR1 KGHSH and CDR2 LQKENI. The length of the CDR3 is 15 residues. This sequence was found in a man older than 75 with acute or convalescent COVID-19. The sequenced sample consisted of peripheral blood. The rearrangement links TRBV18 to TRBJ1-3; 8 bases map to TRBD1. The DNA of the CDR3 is TGTGCCAGCTCAACCGGACAGGGCTCTGGAAACACCATATATTTT. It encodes CASSTGQGSGNTIYF.